The rows below give T cell receptor beta chains drawn from one sample of a study of shared clonotypes between healthy human individuals. Libraries were prepared by immunoSEQ multiplex PCR; TCRdb keeps only in-frame clonotypes and omits some of them. This sample yields roughly 590,000 clones, of which nearly 97% are seen a single time; 0.1% to 0.11% belongs to the top ten. The sequencing sample was made of naive CD8+ T cells sorted from blood. These receptors were taken from a young woman in good health. CDR3s include the opening cysteine and the closing phenylalanine or tryptophan. D genes are given only for firm matches. Rows may omit the clone size; those that give it use once, few, many or a size class.

J gene	V gene	clone size	D gene	CDR3 DNA	CDR3 protein
TRBJ2-3	TRBV28	once	-	TGTGCCAGCGGTGGGTGGCGGGATTCGGCAGATACGCAGTATTTT	CASGGWRDSADTQYF
TRBJ2-7	TRBV6-1	-	-	TGTGCCAGCAGTGAATTTGCGGACCTCTACGAGCAGTACTTC	CASSEFADLYEQYF
TRBJ2-1	TRBV5-4	-	-	TGTGCCAGCAGCTTGGCGGCAGGAGGATTCCGCAATGAGCAGTTCTTC	CASSLAAGGFRNEQFF
TRBJ2-5	TRBV11-2	-	-	TGTGCCAGCAGCCTGGGGGTGAGGGGTCTCCAAGAGACCCAGTACTTC	CASSLGVRGLQETQYF
TRBJ2-2	TRBV7-8	-	-	TGTGCCAGCAGCCCAACTCGGGACCGCCCGGGGACCGGGGAGCTGTTTTTT	CASSPTRDRPGTGELFF
TRBJ2-7	TRBV4-1	-	-	TGCGCCAGCAGCCAAGCACCTCTCGTAGCTAATGAGCAGTACTTC	CASSQAPLVANEQYF
TRBJ1-1	TRBV6-5	-	TRBD1	TGTGCCAGCAGTTACTTCAAGGGGGCGACTTTCTTT	CASSYFKGATFF
TRBJ1-4	TRBV4-1	-	TRBD1	TGCGCCAGCAGGATAAGGACAGGGGACGAAAAACTGTTTTTT	CASRIRTGDEKLFF
TRBJ2-7	TRBV7-7	-	-	TGTGCCAGGCGAGGGCTTAGCTCCTACGAGCAGTACTTC	CARRGLSSYEQYF
TRBJ2-1	TRBV15	-	-	TGTGCCACCACGGCAGATTACAATGAGCAGTTCTTC	CATTADYNEQFF
TRBJ2-4	TRBV28	-	TRBD2	TGTGCCAGCAGACTAGCGGGAGGGCCTTCCCGGCTTCTAGCCAAAAACATTCAGTACTTC	CASRLAGGPSRLLAKNIQYF
TRBJ2-4	TRBV19	-	-	TGTGCCAGTAGTGAGGGGCCCATAGTAGCCAAAAACATTCAGTACTTC	CASSEGPIVAKNIQYF
TRBJ1-2	TRBV27	-	TRBD1	TGTGCCAGCAGTCCCGTACAGGGGTTCGGCTACACCTTC	CASSPVQGFGYTF
TRBJ2-3	TRBV14	-	-	TGTGCCAGCAGCCTTAGCACAGATACGCAGTATTTT	CASSLSTDTQYF
TRBJ2-7	TRBV21-1	-	-	TGTGCCAGCAGCGAATCCCGGGCCTTAACTTTGTGGGGACTAGCGAAAGGGGACGAGCAGTACTTC	CASSESRALTLWGLAKGDEQYF
TRBJ2-4	TRBV27	-	TRBD2	TGTGCCAGCAGTTTATGGGTAGCGGGAGGCGAAAACATTCAGTACTTC	CASSLWVAGGENIQYF
TRBJ2-7	TRBV11-1	-	-	TGTGCCAGCAGTCACGACGGCTACGAGCAGTACTTC	CASSHDGYEQYF
TRBJ2-1	TRBV29-1	-	TRBD2	TGCAGCGCCGCCCAGGGAGCGGGGGGATTAGGTGAGCAGTTCTTC	CSAAQGAGGLGEQFF
TRBJ2-2	TRBV4-1	-	-	TGCGCCAGCAGCCAAGACAGGACTTTCACCGGGGAGCTGTTTTTT	CASSQDRTFTGELFF
TRBJ2-2	TRBV28	-	-	TGTGCCAGCAGTGCCCACCCGGGTCGAACGAACACCGGGGAGCTGTTTTTT	CASSAHPGRTNTGELFF
TRBJ2-7	TRBV30	-	-	TGTGCCTGGGGTCAAGGCTACGAGCAGTACTTC	CAWGQGYEQYF
TRBJ2-7	TRBV20-1	-	TRBD2	TGCCTGTGGCAGCGGGGGAACGAGCAGTACTTC	CLWQRGNEQYF
TRBJ2-1	TRBV28	-	TRBD2	TGTGCCAGCTGCTCCGGACTAGCGGGGGGGTACAATGAGCAGTTCTTC	CASCSGLAGGYNEQFF
TRBJ2-2	TRBV13	-	-	TGTGCCAGCAGCTTCCCCGACGTACCCGGGGAGCTGTTTTTT	CASSFPDVPGELFF
TRBJ2-1	TRBV27	-	-	TGTGCCAGCAGGACCTACAAGGGGAATCCTTACAATGAGCAGTTCTTC	CASRTYKGNPYNEQFF
TRBJ2-2	TRBV27	-	-	TGTGCCAGCAGTTTCATGGGGCGTTCCGGGGAGCTGTTTTTT	CASSFMGRSGELFF
TRBJ2-2	TRBV28	-	-	TGTGCCAGCAAGGACACCGGGGAGCTGTTTTTT	CASKDTGELFF
TRBJ2-3	TRBV25-1	-	TRBD2	TGTGCCAGCAGTGTGGCGGGAGGGAGCACAGATACGCAGTATTTT	CASSVAGGSTDTQYF
TRBJ2-7	TRBV27	-	TRBD2	TGTGCCAGCAAAACCTACCCTGCGGGAGGGGCCTACGAGCAGTACTTC	CASKTYPAGGAYEQYF
TRBJ2-2	TRBV5-1	-	-	TGCGCCAGCAGCTTGGTTAACCGGGAGAATCCCGGGGAGCTGTTTTTT	CASSLVNRENPGELFF
TRBJ2-1	TRBV11-2	-	TRBD2	TGTGCCAGCGGGACTAGCGGATATAATGAGCAGTTCTTC	CASGTSGYNEQFF